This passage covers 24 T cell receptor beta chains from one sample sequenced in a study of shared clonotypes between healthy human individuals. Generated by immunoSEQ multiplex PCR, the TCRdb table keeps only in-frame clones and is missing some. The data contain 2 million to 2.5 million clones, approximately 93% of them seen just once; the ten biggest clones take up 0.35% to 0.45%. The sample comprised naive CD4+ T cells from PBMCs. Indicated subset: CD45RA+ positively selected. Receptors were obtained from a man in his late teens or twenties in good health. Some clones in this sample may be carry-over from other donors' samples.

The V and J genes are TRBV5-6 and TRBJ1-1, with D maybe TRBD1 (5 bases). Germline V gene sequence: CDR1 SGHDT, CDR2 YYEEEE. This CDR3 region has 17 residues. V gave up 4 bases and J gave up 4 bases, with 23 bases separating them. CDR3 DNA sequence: TGTGCCAGCAGCGGAAGAATCTGGGCCCGTGGGGGCACTGAAGCTTTCTTT. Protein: CASSGRIWARGGTEAFF.

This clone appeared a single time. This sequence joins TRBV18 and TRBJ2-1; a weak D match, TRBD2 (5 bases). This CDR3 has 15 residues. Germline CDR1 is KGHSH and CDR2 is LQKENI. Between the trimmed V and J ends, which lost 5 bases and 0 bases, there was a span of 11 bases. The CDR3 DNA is TGTGCCAGCTCAGTTAGCGTGAGCTCCTACAATGAGCAGTTCTTC. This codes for CASSVSVSSYNEQFF.

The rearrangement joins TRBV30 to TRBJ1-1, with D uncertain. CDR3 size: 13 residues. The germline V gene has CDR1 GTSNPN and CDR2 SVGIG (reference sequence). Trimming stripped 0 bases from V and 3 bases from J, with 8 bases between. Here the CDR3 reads CAWSVWQHTEAFF. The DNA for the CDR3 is TGTGCCTGGAGTGTCTGGCAGCACACTGAAGCTTTCTTT.

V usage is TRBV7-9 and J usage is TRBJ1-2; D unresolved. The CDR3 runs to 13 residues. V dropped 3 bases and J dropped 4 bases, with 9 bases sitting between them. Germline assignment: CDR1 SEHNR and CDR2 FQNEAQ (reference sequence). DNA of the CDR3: TGTGCCAGCAGCTTGACCGGGCCCTATGGCTACACCTTC. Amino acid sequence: CASSLTGPYGYTF.

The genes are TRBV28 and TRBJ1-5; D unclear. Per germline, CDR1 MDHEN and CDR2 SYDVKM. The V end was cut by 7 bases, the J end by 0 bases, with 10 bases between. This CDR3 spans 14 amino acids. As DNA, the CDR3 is TGTGCCAGCATGAGTGAGGGTAGCAATCAGCCCCAGCATTTT. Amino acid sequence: CASMSEGSNQPQHF.

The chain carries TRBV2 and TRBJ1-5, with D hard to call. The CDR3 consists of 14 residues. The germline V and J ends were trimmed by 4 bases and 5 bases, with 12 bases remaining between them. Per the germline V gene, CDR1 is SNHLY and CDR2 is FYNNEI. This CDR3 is CASSVEPSYQPQHF. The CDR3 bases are TGTGCCAGCAGTGTGGAACCCAGTTATCAGCCCCAGCATTTT.

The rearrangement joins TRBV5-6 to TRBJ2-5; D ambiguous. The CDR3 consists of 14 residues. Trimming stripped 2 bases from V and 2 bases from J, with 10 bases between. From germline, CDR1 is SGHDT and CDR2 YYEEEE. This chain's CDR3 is CASSFTVGQETQYF. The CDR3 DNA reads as TGTGCCAGCAGCTTTACTGTGGGTCAAGAGACCCAGTACTTC.

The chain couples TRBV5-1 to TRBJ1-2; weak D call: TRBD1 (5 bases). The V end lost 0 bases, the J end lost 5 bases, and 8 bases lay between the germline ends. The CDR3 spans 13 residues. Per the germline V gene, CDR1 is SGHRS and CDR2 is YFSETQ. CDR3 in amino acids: CASSLAGTYGYTF. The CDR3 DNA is TGCGCCAGCAGCTTGGCCGGGACTTATGGCTACACCTTC.

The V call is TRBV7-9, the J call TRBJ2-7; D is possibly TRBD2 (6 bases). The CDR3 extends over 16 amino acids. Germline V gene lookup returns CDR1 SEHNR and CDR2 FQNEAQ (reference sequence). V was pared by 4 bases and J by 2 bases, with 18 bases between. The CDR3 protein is CASSSRTAGNAYEQYF. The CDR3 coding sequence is TGTGCCAGCAGCTCGCGAACAGCGGGCAATGCCTACGAGCAGTACTTC.

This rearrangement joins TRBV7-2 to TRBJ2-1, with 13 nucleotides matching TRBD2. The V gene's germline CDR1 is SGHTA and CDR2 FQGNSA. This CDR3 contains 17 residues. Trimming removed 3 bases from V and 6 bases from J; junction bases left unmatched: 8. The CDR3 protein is CASSLLRLAGGSNEQFF. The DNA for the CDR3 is TGTGCCAGCAGCTTGTTACGACTAGCGGGAGGCAGCAATGAGCAGTTCTTC.

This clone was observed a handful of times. CDR3 nucleotide sequence: TGTGCCAGCAGCTTGCCCCCAGAGCAGTTCTTC. Translating it yields CASSLPPEQFF. V is TRBV7-9 and J is TRBJ2-1; D not certain. The CDR3 consists of 11 residues. Germline values: CDR1 SEHNR, CDR2 FQNEAQ (reference sequence). Trimming pared 3 bases from V and 10 bases from J, leaving 7 bases between.

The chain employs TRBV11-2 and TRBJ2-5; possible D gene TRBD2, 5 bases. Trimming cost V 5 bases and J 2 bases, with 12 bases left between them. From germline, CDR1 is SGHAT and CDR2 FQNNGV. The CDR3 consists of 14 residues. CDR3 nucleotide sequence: TGTGCCAGCAGCAGCCTACGGGGTCAAGAGACCCAGTACTTC. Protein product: CASSSLRGQETQYF.

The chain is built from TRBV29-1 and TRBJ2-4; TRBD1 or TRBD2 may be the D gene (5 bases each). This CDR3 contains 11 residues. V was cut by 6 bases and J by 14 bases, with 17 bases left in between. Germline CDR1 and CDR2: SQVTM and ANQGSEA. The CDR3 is CSVARDGKEYF. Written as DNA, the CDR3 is TGCAGCGTGGCTAGGGACGGGAAGGAGTACTTC.

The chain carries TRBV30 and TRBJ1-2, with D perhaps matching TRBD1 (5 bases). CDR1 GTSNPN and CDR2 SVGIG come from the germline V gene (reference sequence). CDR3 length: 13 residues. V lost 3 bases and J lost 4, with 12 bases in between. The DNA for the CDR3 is TGTGCCTGGAGACAGACTGGGGGCTATGGCTACACCTTC. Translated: CAWRQTGGYGYTF.

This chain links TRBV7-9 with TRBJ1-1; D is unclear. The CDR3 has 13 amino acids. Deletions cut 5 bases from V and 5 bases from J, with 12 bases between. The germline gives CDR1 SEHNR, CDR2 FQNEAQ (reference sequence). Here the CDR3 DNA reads TGTGCCAGCAGCCCAGGATATGGTACTGAAGCTTTCTTT. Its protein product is CASSPGYGTEAFF.

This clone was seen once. The CDR3 sequence: CASSLGGGNTKNIQYF. The CDR3, as DNA: TGTGCCAGCAGCTTGGGTGGAGGGAATACCAAAAACATTCAGTACTTC. This chain connects TRBV5-5 to TRBJ2-4; TRBD2 might be the D (6 bases). The germline gives CDR1 SGHKS, CDR2 YYEKEE (reference sequence). The CDR3 is 16 residues long. Trimming shortened V by 0 bases and J by 2 bases, and 12 bases separated the two germline ends. The full variable domain, rest sourced from reference TRBV5-5 and TRBJ2-4, is DAGVTQSPTHLIKTRGQQVTLRCSPISGHKSVSWYQQVLGQGPQFIFQYYEKEERGRGNFPDRFSARQFPNYSSELNVNALLLGDSALYLCASSLGGGNTKNIQYFGAGTRLSVL.

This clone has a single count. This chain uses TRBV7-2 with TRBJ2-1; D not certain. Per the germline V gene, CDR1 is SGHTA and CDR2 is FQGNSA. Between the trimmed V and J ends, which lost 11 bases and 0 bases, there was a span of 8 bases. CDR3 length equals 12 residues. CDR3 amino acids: CASRASYNEQFF. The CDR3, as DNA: TGTGCCTCCCGTGCCTCCTACAATGAGCAGTTCTTC.

This CDR3 is CASSPQQGWEDTEAFF. As DNA, the CDR3 is TGTGCCAGCTCACCACAACAGGGTTGGGAGGACACTGAAGCTTTCTTT. The rearrangement links TRBV18 to TRBJ1-1; tentatively, D is TRBD1 (6 bases). V was shortened by 1 base and J by 3 bases, with 15 bases between the two germline ends. The length of the CDR3 is 16 residues. Germline V gene sequence: CDR1 KGHSH, CDR2 LQKENI. Variable domain in full (rest from reference TRBV18 and TRBJ1-1): NAGVMQNPRHLVRRRGQEARLRCSPMKGHSHVYWYRQLPEEGLKFMVYLQKENIIDESGMPKERFSAEFPKEGPSILRIQQVVRGDSAAYFCASSPQQGWEDTEAFFGQGTRLTVV.

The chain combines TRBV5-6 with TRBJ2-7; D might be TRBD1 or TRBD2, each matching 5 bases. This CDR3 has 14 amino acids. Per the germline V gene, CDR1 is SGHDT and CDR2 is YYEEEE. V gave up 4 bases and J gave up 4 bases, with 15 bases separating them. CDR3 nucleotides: TGTGCCAGCAGCATGGGTGGGGACGGGTACGAGCAGTACTTC. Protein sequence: CASSMGGDGYEQYF.

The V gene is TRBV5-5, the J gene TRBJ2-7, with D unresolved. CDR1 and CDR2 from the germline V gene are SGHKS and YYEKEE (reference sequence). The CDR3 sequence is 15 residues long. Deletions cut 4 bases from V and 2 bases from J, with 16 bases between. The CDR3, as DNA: TGTGCCAGCAGCCCCCGGCGCCCCCAAACCTACGAGCAGTACTTC. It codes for CASSPRRPQTYEQYF.

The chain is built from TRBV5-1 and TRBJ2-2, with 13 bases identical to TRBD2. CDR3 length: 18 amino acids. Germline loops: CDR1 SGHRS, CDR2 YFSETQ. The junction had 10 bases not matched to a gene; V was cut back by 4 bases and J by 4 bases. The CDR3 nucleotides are TGCGCCAGCAGCCCCCCGGGACTAGCGGGGTCCCCCACCGGGGAGCTGTTTTTT. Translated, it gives CASSPPGLAGSPTGELFF.

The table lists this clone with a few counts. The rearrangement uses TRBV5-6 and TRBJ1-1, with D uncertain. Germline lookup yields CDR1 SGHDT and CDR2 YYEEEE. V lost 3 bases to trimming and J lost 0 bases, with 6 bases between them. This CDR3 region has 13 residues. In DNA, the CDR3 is TGTGCCAGCAGCTGGGCCATGAACACTGAAGCTTTCTTT. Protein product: CASSWAMNTEAFF.

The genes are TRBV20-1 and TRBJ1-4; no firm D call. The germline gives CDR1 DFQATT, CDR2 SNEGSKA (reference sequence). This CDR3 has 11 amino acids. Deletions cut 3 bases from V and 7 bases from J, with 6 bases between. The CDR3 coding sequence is TGCAGTGCTAGGACGGCTGAAAAACTGTTTTTT. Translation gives CSARTAEKLFF.

CDR3 bases: TGTGCCAGCAGTTACTCGGAGGGGGTAGGCTACACCTTC. Its protein is CASSYSEGVGYTF. V and J are TRBV6-5 and TRBJ1-2, with D possibly TRBD1 on 6 matching bases. Between the trimmed V and J ends, which lost 0 bases and 8 bases, there was a span of 10 bases. The CDR3 length is 13 residues. Germline assignment: CDR1 MNHEY and CDR2 SVGAGI.